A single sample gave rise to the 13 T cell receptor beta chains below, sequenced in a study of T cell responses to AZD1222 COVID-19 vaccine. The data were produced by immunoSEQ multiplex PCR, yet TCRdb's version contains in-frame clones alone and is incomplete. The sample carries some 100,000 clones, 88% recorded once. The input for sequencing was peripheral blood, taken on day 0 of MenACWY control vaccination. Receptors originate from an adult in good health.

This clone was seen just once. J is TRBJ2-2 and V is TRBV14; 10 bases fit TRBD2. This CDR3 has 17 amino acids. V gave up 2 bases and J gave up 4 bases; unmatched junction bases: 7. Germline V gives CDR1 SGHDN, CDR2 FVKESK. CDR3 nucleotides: TGTGCCAGCAGCCAATACCTAGCGGGGGTTACCACCGGGGAGCTGTTTTTT. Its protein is CASSQYLAGVTTGELFF.

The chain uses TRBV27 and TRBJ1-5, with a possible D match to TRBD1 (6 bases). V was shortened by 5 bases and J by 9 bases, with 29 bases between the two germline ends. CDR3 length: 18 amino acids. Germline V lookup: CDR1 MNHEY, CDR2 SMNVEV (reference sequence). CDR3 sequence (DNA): TGTGCCAGCAGTCCGAAGGGTAAGGGGACATCCGGCCGTCGGCCCCAGCATTTT. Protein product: CASSPKGKGTSGRRPQHF.

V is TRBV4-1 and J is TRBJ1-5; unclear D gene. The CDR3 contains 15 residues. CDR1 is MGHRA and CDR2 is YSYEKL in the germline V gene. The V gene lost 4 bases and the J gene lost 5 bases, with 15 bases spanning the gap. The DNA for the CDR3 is TGCGCCAGCAGCCTGGGATCCGGGATATATCAGCCCCAGCATTTT. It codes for CASSLGSGIYQPQHF.

Here the CDR3 DNA reads TGTGCCAGCAGTGAAGCGGTAACTTCTATGGATTATGGCTACACCTTC. Amino acids: CASSEAVTSMDYGYTF. The J gene is TRBJ1-2, the V gene TRBV2, with no clear D. CDR1 is SNHLY, CDR2 FYNNEI, per germline. V was clipped by 0 bases and J by 5 bases, with 16 bases between them. This CDR3 has 16 amino acids.

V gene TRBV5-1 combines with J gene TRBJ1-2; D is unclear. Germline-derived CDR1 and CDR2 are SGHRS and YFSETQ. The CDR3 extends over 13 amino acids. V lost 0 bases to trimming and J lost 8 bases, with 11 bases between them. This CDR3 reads CASSLDVSHGYTF. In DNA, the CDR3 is TGCGCCAGCAGCTTGGATGTCAGCCACGGCTACACCTTC.

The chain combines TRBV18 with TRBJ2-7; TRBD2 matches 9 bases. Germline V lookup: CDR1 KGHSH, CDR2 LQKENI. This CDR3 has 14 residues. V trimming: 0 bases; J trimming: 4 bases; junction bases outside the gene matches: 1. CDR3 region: CASSPPLAGYEQYF. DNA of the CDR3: TGTGCCAGCTCACCACCTCTAGCGGGATACGAGCAGTACTTC.

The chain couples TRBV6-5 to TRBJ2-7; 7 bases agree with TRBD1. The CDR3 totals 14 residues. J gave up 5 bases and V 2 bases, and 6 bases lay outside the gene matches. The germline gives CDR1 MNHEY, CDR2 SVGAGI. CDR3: CASSYGRGIDEQYF. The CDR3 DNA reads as TGTGCCAGCAGTTACGGCAGGGGGATCGACGAGCAGTACTTC.

This CDR3 reads CASSLAGNTEAFF. The CDR3 bases are TGTGCCAGCAGTTTAGCGGGAAACACTGAAGCTTTCTTT. The chain links TRBV12-3 or TRBV12-4 to TRBJ1-1; D gene uncertain. The length of the CDR3 is 13 residues. V gave up 0 bases and J gave up 2 bases, with 4 bases separating them.

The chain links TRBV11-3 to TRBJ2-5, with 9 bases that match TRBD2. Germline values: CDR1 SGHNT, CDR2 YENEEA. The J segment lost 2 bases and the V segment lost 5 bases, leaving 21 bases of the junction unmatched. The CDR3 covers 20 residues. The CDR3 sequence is CASSLRVPSGEKAPQETQYF. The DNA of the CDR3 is TGTGCCAGCAGCCTTAGGGTCCCTAGCGGGGAGAAAGCCCCTCAAGAGACCCAGTACTTC.

DNA of the CDR3: TGTGCCAGCAGTTTCGGACAGACAACTAATGAAAAACTGTTTTTT. Translating it yields CASSFGQTTNEKLFF. This chain connects TRBV27 to TRBJ1-4, with D tentatively TRBD1 (6 bases). Germline CDR1 and CDR2: MNHEY and SMNVEV (reference sequence). CDR3 size: 15 residues. The V and J ends lost 3 bases and 0 bases respectively, with 8 bases between them.

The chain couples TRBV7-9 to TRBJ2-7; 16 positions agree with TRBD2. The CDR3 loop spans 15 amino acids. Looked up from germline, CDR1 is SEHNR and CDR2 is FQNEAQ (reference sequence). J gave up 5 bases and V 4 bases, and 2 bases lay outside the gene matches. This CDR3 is CASSSGLAGGHEQYF. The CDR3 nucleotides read TGTGCCAGCAGCTCGGGACTAGCGGGAGGGCACGAGCAGTACTTC.

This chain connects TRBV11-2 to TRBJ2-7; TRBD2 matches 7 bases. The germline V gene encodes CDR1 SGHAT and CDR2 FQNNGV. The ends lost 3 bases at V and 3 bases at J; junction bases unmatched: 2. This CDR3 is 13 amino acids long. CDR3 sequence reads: CASSLQRDYEQYF. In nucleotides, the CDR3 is TGTGCCAGCAGCTTGCAGCGGGACTACGAGCAGTACTTC. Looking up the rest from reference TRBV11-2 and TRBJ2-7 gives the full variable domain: EAGVAQSPRYKIIEKRQSVAFWCNPISGHATLYWYQQILGQGPKLLIQFQNNGVVDDSQLPKDRFSAERLKGVDSTLKIQPAKLEDSAVYLCASSLQRDYEQYFGPGTRLTVT.

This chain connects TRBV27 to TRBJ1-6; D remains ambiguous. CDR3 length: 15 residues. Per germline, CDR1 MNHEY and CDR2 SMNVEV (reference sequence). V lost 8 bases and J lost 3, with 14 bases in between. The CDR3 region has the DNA TGTGCCAGCTGCCCGGACGCCTACTATAATTCACCCCTCCACTTT. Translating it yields CASCPDAYYNSPLHF.